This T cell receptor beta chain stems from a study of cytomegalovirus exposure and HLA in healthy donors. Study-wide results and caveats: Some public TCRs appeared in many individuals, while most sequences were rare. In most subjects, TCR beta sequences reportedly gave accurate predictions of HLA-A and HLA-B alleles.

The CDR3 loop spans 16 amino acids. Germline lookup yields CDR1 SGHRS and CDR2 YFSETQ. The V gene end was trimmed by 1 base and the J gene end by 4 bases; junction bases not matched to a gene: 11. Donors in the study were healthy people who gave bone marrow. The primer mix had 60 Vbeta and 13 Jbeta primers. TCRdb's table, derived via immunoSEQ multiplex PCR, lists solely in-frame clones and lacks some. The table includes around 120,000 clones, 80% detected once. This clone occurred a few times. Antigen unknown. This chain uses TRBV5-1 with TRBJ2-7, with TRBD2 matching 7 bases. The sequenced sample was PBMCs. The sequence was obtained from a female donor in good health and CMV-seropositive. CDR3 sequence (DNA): TGCGCCAGCAGCTTGTTGGGCGGCGGGGGTATGTACGAGCAGTACTTC. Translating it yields CASSLLGGGGMYEQYF. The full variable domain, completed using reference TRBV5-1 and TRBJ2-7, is KAGVTQTPRYLIKTRGQQVTLSCSPISGHRSVSWYQQTPGQGLQFLFEYFSETQRNKGNFPGRFSGRQFSNSRSEMNVSTLELGDSALYLCASSLLGGGGMYEQYFGPGTRLTVT.